Listed here are 20 T cell receptor beta chains from one sample, sequenced in a study of OX40 agonist ivuxolimab in advanced cancers. Clones were read by immunoSEQ multiplex PCR, and TCRdb kept only the in-frame ones, dropping some. The sample has roughly 60,000 clones, roughly nine tenths seen once. Sample: CD4+ or CD8+ T cells sorted from blood, taken in a trial of the OX40 agonist ivuxolimab. All receptors derive from an adult with an advanced solid tumor such as melanoma, head and neck, liver or kidney cancer.

The genes are TRBV7-9 and TRBJ2-5; TRBD2 is a possible D gene (6 bases). Germline assignment: CDR1 SEHNR and CDR2 FQNEAQ (reference sequence). The CDR3 length is 15 residues. Trimming took 5 bases from V and 2 from J, leaving 15 bases between them. The CDR3 nucleotides read TGTGCCAGCAGCCAGACGCGGGGACTTCAAGAGACCCAGTACTTC. Its protein product is CASSQTRGLQETQYF.

This rearrangement joins TRBV7-8 to TRBJ2-7; TRBD1 aligns across 9 bases. V lost 5 bases, J lost 3 bases, and 8 bases stayed unmatched. Germline CDR1 and CDR2: SGHVS and FQNEAQ. The CDR3 sequence is 15 residues long. CDR3 DNA: TGTGCCAGCAGCCCGTGGACAGGGGCTTTCTACGAGCAGTACTTC. Translated: CASSPWTGAFYEQYF.

V and J are TRBV4-2 and TRBJ2-7; tentatively, D is TRBD2 (5 bases). This CDR3 spans 17 amino acids. Between the trimmed V and J ends, which lost 0 bases and 0 bases, there was a span of 15 bases. Germline-derived CDR1 and CDR2 are LGHNA and YNFKEQ. The CDR3 reads CASSQDSAGQSSYEQYF. Here the CDR3 DNA reads TGTGCCAGCAGCCAAGATTCGGCGGGTCAGAGCTCCTACGAGCAGTACTTC.

DNA of the CDR3: TGTGCCAGCAGCCTCGGGGACGGCCACTACGAGCAGTACTTC. Translated: CASSLGDGHYEQYF. This chain uses TRBV7-9 with TRBJ2-7; D possibly uses TRBD1 or TRBD2 (5 bases each). The V and J ends lost 5 bases and 3 bases respectively, with 14 bases between them. CDR3 length equals 14 residues. The germline V gene has CDR1 SEHNR and CDR2 FQNEAQ (reference sequence).

This rearrangement joins TRBV6-6 to TRBJ2-7; D is undetermined. V was pared by 8 bases and J by 3 bases, with 8 bases between. This CDR3 spans 11 amino acids. Germline CDR1 MNHNY, CDR2 SVGAGI (reference sequence). The DNA for the CDR3 is TGTGCCAGCGGTCCGGGCTACGAGCAGTACTTC. It translates to CASGPGYEQYF.

The gene calls are TRBV29-1 and TRBJ2-7, with a possible D match to TRBD2 (6 bases). V gave up 6 bases and J gave up 6 bases, with 18 bases separating them. CDR3 length: 13 amino acids. The germline gives CDR1 SQVTM, CDR2 ANQGSEA. CDR3 DNA: TGCAGCGTAGGCCTAGCGACCCTGGGCGAGCAGTACTTC. It yields the protein CSVGLATLGEQYF.

The chain links TRBV4-2 to TRBJ2-1; D is unclear. V dropped 0 bases and J dropped 8 bases, with 5 bases sitting between them. Germline loops: CDR1 LGHNA, CDR2 YNFKEQ. The length of the CDR3 is 12 residues. The CDR3 is CASSQDVDEQFF. The CDR3 DNA reads TGTGCCAGCAGCCAAGACGTGGATGAGCAGTTCTTC.

V gene TRBV4-3 combines with J gene TRBJ2-7; D remains ambiguous. V was clipped by 0 bases and J by 0 bases, with 15 bases between them. Germline V gives CDR1 LGHNA, CDR2 YSLEER. This CDR3 comprises 17 residues. The CDR3 bases are TGCGCCAGCAGCCAAGATACCGGAGCACACTACTCCTACGAGCAGTACTTC. The encoded protein is CASSQDTGAHYSYEQYF.

V is TRBV5-1 and J is TRBJ1-1, with TRBD1 matching over 12 bases. Trimming at V came to 0 bases and at J to 0 bases, leaving 3 bases not matched to a gene. The CDR3 is 17 residues long. From germline, CDR1 is SGHRS and CDR2 YFSETQ. CDR3: CASSLGDRGLLNTEAFF. The CDR3 DNA reads TGCGCCAGCAGCTTGGGGGACAGGGGGCTTTTGAACACTGAAGCTTTCTTT.

The chain employs TRBV6-5 and TRBJ2-1, with D perhaps TRBD2 (6 bases). The V gene lost 4 bases and the J gene lost 0 bases, with 13 bases spanning the gap. CDR1 MNHEY and CDR2 SVGAGI come from the germline V gene. This CDR3 is 16 amino acids long. The DNA for the CDR3 is TGTGCCAGCAGTTCCGGGACTCCAGGCTCCTACAATGAGCAGTTCTTC. It translates to CASSSGTPGSYNEQFF.

This rearrangement joins TRBV14 to TRBJ2-5; either TRBD1 or TRBD2 may fit D (6 bases each). Germline V CDR1 and CDR2: SGHDN, FVKESK. The CDR3 runs to 17 residues. The V gene lost 1 base and the J gene lost 4 bases, with 19 bases spanning the gap. The CDR3 region is CASSQAAGHGLGETQYF. The CDR3 DNA is TGTGCCAGCAGCCAAGCGGCGGGACACGGGTTGGGAGAGACCCAGTACTTC.

The chain is built from TRBV4-3 and TRBJ1-1, with D possibly being TRBD1 (6 bases). This CDR3 region has 15 residues. The V end was cut by 3 bases, the J end by 4 bases, with 15 bases between. Germline assignment: CDR1 LGHNA and CDR2 YSLEER. CDR3 DNA: TGCGCCAGCAGCCATCTCCGGGACACCGTCACTGAAGCTTTCTTT. It yields the protein CASSHLRDTVTEAFF.

This chain connects TRBV25-1 to TRBJ1-5; D unresolved. The CDR3 contains 14 residues. Per the germline V gene, CDR1 is MGHDK and CDR2 is SYGVNS. V lost 5 bases to trimming and J lost 2 bases, with 10 bases between them. CDR3 sequence (DNA): TGTGCCAGCAGTCCGGGGAGTGGCAATCAGCCCCAGCATTTT. It is translated as CASSPGSGNQPQHF.

This clone showed up just a few times. This chain uses TRBV7-9 with TRBJ2-7, with 9 bases that match TRBD2. The CDR3 contains 15 residues. V was clipped by 3 bases and J by 7 bases; unmatched bases: 10. Germline CDR1 is SEHNR and CDR2 is FQNEAQ (reference sequence). This CDR3 is CASSLLVAGVGEQYF. CDR3 DNA: TGTGCCAGCAGCTTGTTAGTAGCGGGAGTAGGTGAGCAGTACTTC.

CDR3 sequence: CASSLEGLNTEAFF. The CDR3 coding sequence is TGTGCCAGCAGCTTAGAGGGCTTGAACACTGAAGCTTTCTTT. The rearrangement links TRBV7-2 to TRBJ1-1; D is undetermined. CDR3 size: 14 residues. In germline, CDR1 is SGHTA, CDR2 FQGNSA. V shed 1 base and J shed 0 bases, with 6 bases lying between them. The entire variable domain, with the rest obtained from reference TRBV7-2 and TRBJ1-1, is as follows: GAGVSQSPSNKVTEKGKDVELRCDPISGHTALYWYRQSLGQGLEFLIYFQGNSAPDKSGLPSDRFSAERTGGSVSTLTIQRTQQEDSAVYLCASSLEGLNTEAFFGQGTRLTVV.

This sequence joins TRBV6-5 and TRBJ2-7, with TRBD2 matching 11 bases. CDR1 is MNHEY, CDR2 SVGAGI, per germline. J lost 4 bases, V lost 5 bases, and 7 bases had no gene match. The length of the CDR3 is 15 residues. The CDR3 DNA is TGTGCCAGCAGTCCCTTAGCGGGAGGGCCGTACGAGCAGTACTTC. This gives the protein CASSPLAGGPYEQYF.

This clone was detected only once. The chain couples TRBV6-5 to TRBJ2-7, with D possibly being TRBD2 (6 bases). Trimming shortened V by 2 bases and J by 5 bases, and 13 bases separated the two germline ends. The CDR3 has 14 amino acids. CDR1 MNHEY and CDR2 SVGAGI come from the germline V gene. CDR3 region: CASSYTAGLDEQYF. DNA for the CDR3: TGTGCCAGCAGTTACACGGCGGGACTCGACGAGCAGTACTTC.

The J gene is TRBJ2-6, the V gene TRBV2; D is ambiguous. Germline V gene sequence: CDR1 SNHLY, CDR2 FYNNEI. This CDR3 has 19 residues. The V and J ends lost 4 bases and 4 bases respectively, with 23 bases between them. CDR3 nucleotide sequence: TGTGCCAGCAGTGTATTGGGCAGTTCTAGTAAGGAGGGGGCCAACGTCCTGACTTTC. It encodes CASSVLGSSSKEGANVLTF.

The chain joins TRBV6-6 to TRBJ2-3; 11 positions agree with TRBD2. Germline V lookup: CDR1 MNHNY, CDR2 SVGAGI (reference sequence). The length of the CDR3 is 15 residues. V shed 6 bases, J shed 3 bases, and the junction held 5 bases outside the gene matches. The CDR3 here is CASSSSGRVTDTQYF. In DNA form, the CDR3 reads TGTGCCAGCAGCAGTAGCGGGAGGGTGACAGATACGCAGTATTTT.

This clone was observed a single time. This sequence joins TRBV6-1 and TRBJ2-5, with D possibly being TRBD2 (5 bases). Trimming removed 6 bases at V and 5 bases at J, with 10 bases between. From germline, CDR1 is MNHNS and CDR2 SASEGT. The CDR3 totals 12 residues. The DNA for the CDR3 is TGTGCCAGCAGCTACGGGAAGGAGACCCAGTACTTC. Protein sequence: CASSYGKETQYF.